These T cell receptor beta chains were read from a single sample in a study of blood T cell repertoires in COVID-19. Data came from immunoSEQ multiplex PCR; TCRdb stores just in-frame clones and leaves some out. The top ten clones hold about 3.4% of a sample with around 250,000 clones, 80% to 85% of them seen once. Specimen: PBMCs or T cells enriched from blood (not recorded which). The origin of the receptors is a man aged 50-60 years who had recovered from COVID-19. Both conserved end residues are trimmed from each CDR3. A D gene is named only where the DNA matches it firmly. Clone sizes are given selectively: once, few, many, or a class where the clone is expanded.

V	J	size	D	CDR3
TRBV9	TRBJ1-1	.	.	ASSNLGRNTEAF
TRBV6-5	TRBJ1-2	.	.	ASGTPPGLA
TRBV27	TRBJ2-3	.	TRBD2	ASSPPRGGPDTQY
TRBV3-1/TRBV3-2	TRBJ1-5	.	.	ASSQDRGGQPQH
TRBV29-1	TRBJ1-2	few	TRBD1	SVLRGTGGNSGYT
TRBV9	TRBJ2-7	.	TRBD2	ASSPRASGGATSYEQY
TRBV19	TRBJ2-1	.	TRBD2	ASSSTSGRAYREQF
TRBV10-1	TRBJ2-1	.	TRBD2	ASSAGTSGRNEQF
TRBV19	TRBJ1-2	.	TRBD1	ASSPLSGQGALSGYT
TRBV19	TRBJ1-5	.	TRBD1	ASSIGDRGPRGNQPQH
TRBV6-5	TRBJ2-7	.	.	ASDGQVGYEQY
TRBV25-1	TRBJ2-4	.	TRBD1	ASSDPGQGVAKNIQY
TRBV7-3	TRBJ2-2	.	TRBD2	ASSPSGGRAAGELF
TRBV4-3	TRBJ1-2	.	.	ASSQDMGRLYGYT
TRBV3-1/TRBV3-2	TRBJ1-2	.	TRBD1	ASSRGTVNYGYT
TRBV18	TRBJ2-5	.	.	ASSPRETETQY
TRBV4-3	TRBJ2-4	.	TRBD2	ASSSGLAGEEAKNIQY
TRBV11-3	TRBJ1-1	.	.	ASSKGETGTEAF
TRBV3-1/TRBV3-2	TRBJ1-6	.	TRBD1	ASSQEQGRSPLH
TRBV18	TRBJ2-7	.	.	ASSGAGRFGEQY
TRBV21-1	TRBJ1-1	.	.	ASSKHFNGGGTEAF
TRBV10-1	TRBJ1-3	few	TRBD1	ASSKSGTGDGSGNTIY
TRBV3-1/TRBV3-2	TRBJ1-4	once	.	ASSQRYEKLF
TRBV6-1	TRBJ2-2	once	.	ASSEVGQAGELF
TRBV30	TRBJ1-5	few	TRBD1	AWRTRDSSLSNQPQH
TRBV18	TRBJ2-1	few	TRBD1	ASSSKTGGAGYEQF
TRBV6-1	TRBJ2-7	.	TRBD2	ASSEHRASGSEQY
TRBV7-9	TRBJ1-4	.	.	ASSYGQYFNEKLF
TRBV7-9	TRBJ2-1	.	TRBD2	ASSGGVQNNEQF
TRBV28	TRBJ1-1	.	.	ASSSFKNTEAF
TRBV2	TRBJ2-5	.	TRBD2	ASTGGLAQIQETQY